This T cell receptor (beta chain) stems from a study of T cell changes during pregnancy in multiple sclerosis. J was trimmed by 6 bases and V by 0 bases; bases with no gene match: 3. CDR1 is SGDLS, CDR2 YYNGEE, per germline. This CDR3 contains 14 residues. TCRdb's copy holds only in-frame clones and misses some; the assay was immunoSEQ multiplex PCR. The sample carries over 25,000 clones, approximately 90% recorded once. The V gene is TRBV9, the J gene TRBJ1-5; 7 bases line up with TRBD1. The source is a female donor with multiple sclerosis, enrolled in a pregnancy study. The source was CD8+ T cells from peripheral blood mononuclear cells, collected in the third trimester of pregnancy. In DNA form, the CDR3 reads TGTGCCAGCAGCGTAGGAGGGGGCACTCAGCCCCAGCATTTT. It yields the protein CASSVGGGTQPQHF.